This T cell receptor beta chain was sequenced for a study of tumor and adjacent non-tumor tissue in lung cancer. As for the study in general: Stage I to III disease affected about nine men and roughly 5 women aged 31 to 76. Each sample yielded 3.9 million or so productive TCRbeta reads on average.

A modified ARM-PCR protocol with three rounds of nested PCR amplified TCRbeta. TCRdb re-derived calls from the multiplex PCR reads in MiXCR, one entry per CDR3 protein. This sample has about 200,000 distinct CDR3 sequences, with roughly 70% found just once. Points from the study as a whole: Normal lung showed higher cumulative top 100 clone frequency than tumor. Significantly higher TCR diversity was found in tumor than normal lung.

The germline gives CDR1 DFQATT, CDR2 SNEGSKA (reference sequence). This CDR3 comprises 14 residues. No cell sorting was done before RNA was extracted from the tissue. Concerning this clonotype itself: Its antigen remains unknown.

Sequenced input: lung tumor tissue. The clonotype was recovered from a man aged 55-75 years with non-small cell lung cancer. The chain carries TRBV20-1 and TRBJ2-3, with 9 bases aligning to TRBD2. The CDR3 DNA is TGCAGAACTAGAGTCGCGGGAGGGGAAGGTACACAGTATTTT. Residues: CRTRVAGGEGTQYF.